These 11 T cell receptor beta chains came from one sample sequenced in a study of cytomegalovirus exposure and HLA in healthy donors. This PCR relied on a set of 60 Vbeta primers and 13 Jbeta primers. Data came from immunoSEQ multiplex PCR; TCRdb stores just in-frame clones and leaves some out. The repertoire holds approximately 170,000 clones, with around 83% as singletons. Sequenced input: PBMCs. The receptors stem from a man aged 25 to 45 in good health and CMV-seropositive.

As concerns this clone: An end of the junction does not agree with germline; a read error may underlie this. This chain uses TRBV7-9 with TRBJ2-7; weak D call: TRBD2 (6 bases). The CDR3 is 12 residues long. The germline V gene has CDR1 SEHNR and CDR2 FQNEAQ (reference sequence). The CDR3 nucleotides read TGTTCCAGCAGCTGGGGGGTTTACGAGCAGTACTTC. Residues: CSSSWGVYEQYF.

The chain is built from TRBV5-8 and TRBJ1-4, with D uncertain. V lost 4 bases and J 7 bases, leaving 14 bases between the germline ends. In germline, CDR1 is SGHTS, CDR2 YDEGEE. The CDR3 runs 14 residues. The CDR3: CASSEGRVGEKLFF. For the CDR3, the DNA is TGTGCCAGCAGCGAAGGGAGGGTGGGTGAAAAACTGTTTTTT.

This clone was counted between two and nine times. The V call is TRBV18, the J call TRBJ1-1, with 8 bases aligning to TRBD1. With V trimmed by 4 bases and J by 0 bases, 7 bases remained unmatched. This CDR3 comprises 16 residues. Germline loops: CDR1 KGHSH, CDR2 LQKENI. CDR3 bases: TGTGCCAGCTCACTCAGACAGGGGAATATGAACACTGAAGCTTTCTTT. Translation: CASSLRQGNMNTEAFF.

This clone appeared a few times. The rearrangement joins TRBV11-3 to TRBJ1-1; the D is unclear. Germline V gene sequence: CDR1 SGHNT, CDR2 YENEEA. Deletions cut 1 base from V and 5 bases from J, with 5 bases between. The CDR3 covers 12 residues. DNA of the CDR3: TGTGCCAGCAGCTTAGGGGCTACTGAAGCTTTCTTT. It translates to CASSLGATEAFF. Variable domain in full (rest from reference TRBV11-3 and TRBJ1-1): EAGVVQSPRYKIIEKKQPVAFWCNPISGHNTLYWYLQNLGQGPELLIRYENEEAVDDSQLPKDRFSAERLKGVDSTLKIQPAELGDSAVYLCASSLGATEAFFGQGTRLTVV.

The J gene is TRBJ2-5, the V gene TRBV10-3; 8 nucleotides agree with TRBD1. CDR3 length: 17 residues. With V trimmed by 6 bases and J by 2 bases, 14 bases remained unmatched. The V gene's germline CDR1 is ENHRY and CDR2 SYGVKD. CDR3 nucleotides: TGTGCCATCAGCTTTGGACAAGTAGGGACAGGACAAGAGACCCAGTACTTC. Translated, it gives CAISFGQVGTGQETQYF.

This chain connects TRBV5-1 to TRBJ1-4; D is possibly TRBD1 (6 bases). The germline CDR1 and CDR2 sequences are SGHRS and YFSETQ. The CDR3 consists of 14 residues. Deletions cut 2 bases from V and 6 bases from J, with 11 bases between. The CDR3 loop reads CASSLEDSYEKLFF. The CDR3 region has the DNA TGCGCCAGCAGCTTAGAGGACAGTTATGAAAAACTGTTTTTT.

The CDR3 sequence: CASGLGTPSYNEQFF. CDR3 sequence (DNA): TGTGCTAGTGGTTTAGGGACTCCGTCCTACAATGAGCAGTTCTTC. The V and J genes are TRBV12-5 and TRBJ2-1, with D possibly being TRBD2 (6 bases). Trimming took 3 bases from V and 1 from J, leaving 10 bases between them. The CDR3 extends over 15 amino acids. The germline V gene has CDR1 LGHNT and CDR2 FRNRAP.

V gene TRBV5-4 combines with J gene TRBJ2-7, with a possible D match to TRBD1 (6 bases). V lost 3 bases and J lost 2, with 12 bases in between. Per germline, CDR1 SGHNT and CDR2 YYREEE (reference sequence). The CDR3 spans 14 residues. CDR3 nucleotides: TGTGCCAGCAGCTCTTGGACAGCTACCTACGAGCAGTACTTC. Translating gives CASSSWTATYEQYF. Together with reference TRBV5-4 and TRBJ2-7, the CDR3 gives the full variable domain: ETGVTQSPTHLIKTRGQQVTLRCSSQSGHNTVSWYQQALGQGPQFIFQYYREEENGRGNFPPRFSGLQFPNYSSELNVNALELDDSALYLCASSSWTATYEQYFGPGTRLTVT.

This clone was observed a single time. This sequence joins TRBV6-6 and TRBJ2-3; tentatively, D is TRBD2 (5 bases). Germline V gene lookup returns CDR1 MNHNY and CDR2 SVGAGI (reference sequence). Trimming shortened V by 6 bases and J by 0 bases, and 13 bases separated the two germline ends. The CDR3 runs to 15 residues. The CDR3 loop reads CASRPLGGSTDTQYF. The CDR3 nucleotides are TGTGCCAGCAGGCCCCTGGGCGGGAGCACAGATACGCAGTATTTT.

The chain uses TRBV10-1 and TRBJ2-5; D gene ambiguous. Germline CDR1 is WNHNN and CDR2 is SYGVQD (reference sequence). This CDR3 spans 12 amino acids. Trimming left V 7 bases short and J 5 bases short, with 11 bases between. The CDR3 is CASNGPQETQYF. The CDR3 DNA reads as TGCGCCAGCAATGGGCCCCAGGAGACCCAGTACTTC.

J is TRBJ2-6 and V is TRBV9, with D possibly matching TRBD1 (6 bases). Germline CDR1 and CDR2: SGDLS and YYNGEE. This CDR3 is 17 amino acids long. Trimming removed 2 bases at V and 0 bases at J, with 12 bases between. The CDR3 protein is CASSVSGTSSGANVLTF. The CDR3 coding sequence is TGTGCCAGCAGCGTCTCCGGGACATCCTCTGGGGCCAACGTCCTGACTTTC.